One sample yielded the 16 T cell receptor beta chains listed below, sequenced in a study of technical replicates of blood from several donors (dated by TCRdb to about 2017). Library preparation used the immunoSEQ multiplex PCR assay. The source is immuneACCESS, and TCRdb retained only in-frame sequences with V and J called. Part of the clones is not carried over; for the studies checked, unresolved V genes explain less than half of this, and the remainder is unexplained. This sample is represented by 56,000 or so clones; over 90% of them were singletons. Together, the top ten hold just over 3% of the sample. The sequenced sample consisted of PBMCs. All receptors come from a human donor in good health. Some clones in this sample may be carry-over from other donors' samples.

The chain employs TRBV18 and TRBJ1-2; 8 bases line up with TRBD1. Trimming removed 6 bases from V and 8 bases from J; junction bases left unmatched: 11. Germline CDR1 and CDR2: KGHSH and LQKENI. CDR3 length equals 14 residues. CDR3 DNA sequence: TGTGCCAGCTCGTCCAATCAGGGGGCGGAGGGCTACACCTTC. This gives the protein CASSSNQGAEGYTF. Looking up the rest from reference TRBV18 and TRBJ1-2 gives the full variable domain: NAGVMQNPRHLVRRRGQEARLRCSPMKGHSHVYWYRQLPEEGLKFMVYLQKENIIDESGMPKERFSAEFPKEGPSILRIQQVVRGDSAAYFCASSSNQGAEGYTFGSGTRLTVV.

This rearrangement joins TRBV27 to TRBJ2-7; a weak D match, TRBD2 (7 bases). The CDR3 runs to 15 residues. Trimming left V 5 bases short and J 4 bases short, with 18 bases between. Germline CDR1 is MNHEY and CDR2 is SMNVEV (reference sequence). The CDR3 DNA reads TGTGCCAGCAGTAAAACAGGGTGGGGGGGTTACGAGCAGTACTTC. It specifies CASSKTGWGGYEQYF.

The chain has TRBV6-5 and TRBJ1-2; D not resolved. Trimming stripped 1 base from V and 8 bases from J, with 8 bases between. CDR3 size: 12 residues. Germline V gene data show CDR1 as MNHEY and CDR2 as SVGAGI. CDR3 nucleotides: TGTGCCAGCAGTTACTTCGAGGGCGGCTACACCTTC. Translation: CASSYFEGGYTF.

This sequence joins TRBV7-3 and TRBJ2-5, with 9 bases lining up with TRBD2. Germline V gives CDR1 SGHTA, CDR2 FQGTGA. CDR3 length equals 15 residues. The junction had 7 bases not matched to a gene; V was cut back by 5 bases and J by 3 bases. This chain's CDR3 is CASSPASSGKETQYF. CDR3 coding DNA: TGTGCCAGCAGCCCCGCGTCTAGCGGGAAAGAGACCCAGTACTTC.

J is TRBJ2-5 and V is TRBV5-1; 7 bases line up with TRBD2. The CDR3 consists of 13 residues. The V segment lost 6 bases and the J segment 5 bases; nucleotides outside the gene matches: 7. Germline values: CDR1 SGHRS, CDR2 YFSETQ. This chain's CDR3 is CASTLVGGETQYF. CDR3 DNA sequence: TGCGCCAGCACTTTGGTGGGGGGGGAGACCCAGTACTTC.

The J gene is TRBJ2-3, the V gene TRBV5-6; no reliable D call. The CDR3 has 15 amino acids. Germline CDR1 and CDR2: SGHDT and YYEEEE. The germline V and J ends were trimmed by 6 bases and 0 bases, with 14 bases remaining between them. Here the CDR3 reads CASMSSVTSTDTQYF. The CDR3 nucleotides are TGTGCCAGCATGAGTTCGGTTACTAGCACAGATACGCAGTATTTT.

The V gene is TRBV25-1, the J gene TRBJ2-5; 7 nucleotides agree with TRBD2. Germline lookup yields CDR1 MGHDK and CDR2 SYGVNS. This CDR3 is 15 amino acids long. J lost 5 bases, V lost 1 base, and 7 bases had no gene match. This CDR3 is CASSEWSTSRETQYF. In nucleotides, the CDR3 is TGTGCCAGCAGTGAATGGTCGACTAGCCGGGAGACCCAGTACTTC.

The chain couples TRBV6-1 to TRBJ2-5; TRBD1 agrees at 7 bases. The CDR3 consists of 14 residues. The V gene end was trimmed by 3 bases and the J gene end by 5 bases; junction bases not matched to a gene: 6. The germline CDR1 and CDR2 sequences are MNHNS and SASEGT. The CDR3 loop is CASSDPTGFETQYF. CDR3 bases: TGTGCCAGCAGTGATCCGACAGGGTTCGAGACCCAGTACTTC.

V and J are TRBV19 and TRBJ2-3, with D tentatively TRBD1 (5 bases). Trimming removed 6 bases from V and 7 bases from J, with 17 bases in between. Looked up from germline, CDR1 is LNHDA and CDR2 is SQIVND (reference sequence). There are 14 residues in the CDR3. The CDR3 nucleotides are TGTGCCAGTAGCAAGGGGCCGGTCGTGCATACGCAGTATTTT. Protein: CASSKGPVVHTQYF. The full variable domain, its missing parts supplied by reference TRBV19 and TRBJ2-3, is DGGITQSPKYLFRKEGQNVTLSCEQNLNHDAMYWYRQDPGQGLRLIYYSQIVNDFQKGDIAEGYSVSREKKESFPLTVTSAQKNPTAFYLCASSKGPVVHTQYFGPGTRLTVL.

The gene calls are TRBV30 and TRBJ1-6; D is possibly TRBD1 (6 bases). The CDR3 contains 15 residues. CDR1 is GTSNPN and CDR2 is SVGIG in the germline V gene (reference sequence). V dropped 4 bases and J dropped 7 bases, with 17 bases sitting between them. The CDR3 coding sequence is TGTGCCTGGACCCCCCCACAGGGAGGGAATTCACCCCTCCACTTT. Its protein is CAWTPPQGGNSPLHF.

The gene calls are TRBV7-9 and TRBJ1-1, with D perhaps TRBD1 (5 bases). Germline values: CDR1 SEHNR, CDR2 FQNEAQ (reference sequence). The germline V and J ends were trimmed by 0 bases and 8 bases, with 16 bases remaining between them. This CDR3 has 15 residues. Here the CDR3 reads CASSLAGTVGGEAFF. Here the CDR3 DNA reads TGTGCCAGCAGCTTAGCGGGAACCGTCGGGGGGGAAGCTTTCTTT.

J is TRBJ1-4 and V is TRBV6-1; TRBD1 matches 8 bases. Per germline, CDR1 MNHNS and CDR2 SASEGT. This CDR3 comprises 15 residues. With 5 bases clipped from V and 3 bases from J, the junction kept 5 bases outside the gene matches. The chain's CDR3 is CASSSRTGPNEKLFF. The CDR3 nucleotides read TGTGCCAGCAGTTCAAGGACAGGGCCTAATGAAAAACTGTTTTTT.

This clone showed up just once. The V call is TRBV10-2, the J call TRBJ2-4, with 7 bases matching TRBD2. The CDR3 sequence is 14 residues long. The junction had 9 bases not matched to a gene; V was cut back by 5 bases and J by 8 bases. Germline-derived CDR1 and CDR2 are WSHSY and SAAADI. CDR3 sequence: CASSKAGQEDIQYF. DNA of the CDR3: TGCGCCAGCAGTAAAGCGGGGCAAGAGGACATTCAGTACTTC.

J is TRBJ1-3 and V is TRBV5-1; a possible D gene is TRBD1 (6 bases). Germline assignment: CDR1 SGHRS and CDR2 YFSETQ. The V and J ends lost 1 base and 0 bases respectively, with 11 bases between them. This CDR3 comprises 16 residues. CDR3 amino acids: CASSLIDRSSGNTIYF. The CDR3 DNA sequence: TGCGCCAGCAGCTTGATAGACAGGAGCTCTGGAAACACCATATATTTT.

The chain combines TRBV4-3 with TRBJ1-6; a possible D gene is TRBD1 (5 bases). The CDR3 contains 15 residues. The germline gives CDR1 LGHNA, CDR2 YSLEER. The ends were cut back, 0 bases at V and 6 bases at J, with 9 bases in the middle. CDR3: CASSQDARANSPLHF. The CDR3 DNA follows: TGCGCCAGCAGCCAAGATGCCAGGGCTAATTCACCCCTCCACTTT.

The chain recombines TRBV7-3 with TRBJ2-1; TRBD2 aligns across 10 bases. The junction had 3 bases not matched to a gene; V was cut back by 1 base and J by 6 bases. The CDR3 length is 15 residues. Germline V lookup: CDR1 SGHTA, CDR2 FQGTGA. The CDR3 DNA follows: TGTGCCAGCAGCTTAAGTTCTAGCGGGAGCAATGAGCAGTTCTTC. Translated, it gives CASSLSSSGSNEQFF.